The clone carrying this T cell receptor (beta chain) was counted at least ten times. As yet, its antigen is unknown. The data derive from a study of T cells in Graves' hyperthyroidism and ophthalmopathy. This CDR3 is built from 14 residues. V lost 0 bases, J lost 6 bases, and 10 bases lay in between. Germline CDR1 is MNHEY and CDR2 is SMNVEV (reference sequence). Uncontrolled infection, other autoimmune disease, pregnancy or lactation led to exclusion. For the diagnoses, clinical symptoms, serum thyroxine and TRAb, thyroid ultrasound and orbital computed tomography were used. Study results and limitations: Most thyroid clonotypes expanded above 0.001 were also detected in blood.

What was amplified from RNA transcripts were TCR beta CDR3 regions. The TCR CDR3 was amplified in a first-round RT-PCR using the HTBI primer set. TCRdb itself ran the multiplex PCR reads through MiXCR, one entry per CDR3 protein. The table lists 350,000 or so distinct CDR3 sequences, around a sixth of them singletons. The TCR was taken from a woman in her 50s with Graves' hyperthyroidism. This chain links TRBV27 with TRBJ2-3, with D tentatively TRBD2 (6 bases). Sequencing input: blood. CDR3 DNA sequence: TGTGCCAGCAGTTTATCGCGGGGCGTGGATACGCAGTATTTT. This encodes CASSLSRGVDTQYF.